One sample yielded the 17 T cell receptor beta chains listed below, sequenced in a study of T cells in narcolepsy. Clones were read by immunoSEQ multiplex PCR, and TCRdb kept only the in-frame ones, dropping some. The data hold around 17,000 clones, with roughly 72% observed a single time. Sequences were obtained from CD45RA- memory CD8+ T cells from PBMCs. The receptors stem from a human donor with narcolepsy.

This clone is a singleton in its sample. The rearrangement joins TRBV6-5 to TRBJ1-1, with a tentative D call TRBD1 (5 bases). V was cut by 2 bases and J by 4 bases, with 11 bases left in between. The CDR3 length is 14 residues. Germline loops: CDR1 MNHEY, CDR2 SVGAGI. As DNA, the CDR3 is TGTGCCAGCAGTTACGGGCAGGGCAGCACTGAAGCTTTCTTT. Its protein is CASSYGQGSTEAFF.

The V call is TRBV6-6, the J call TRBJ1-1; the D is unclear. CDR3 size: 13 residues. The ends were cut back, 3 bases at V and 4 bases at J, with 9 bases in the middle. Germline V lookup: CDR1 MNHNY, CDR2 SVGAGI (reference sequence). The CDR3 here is CASSYKGGTEAFF. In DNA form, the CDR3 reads TGTGCCAGCAGTTATAAAGGAGGCACTGAAGCTTTCTTT.

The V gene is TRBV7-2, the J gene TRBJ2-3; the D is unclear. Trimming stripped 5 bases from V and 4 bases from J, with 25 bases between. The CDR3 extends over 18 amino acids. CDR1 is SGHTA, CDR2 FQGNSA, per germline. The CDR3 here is CASSHQTVVAEVPDTQYF. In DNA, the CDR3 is TGTGCCAGCAGCCACCAAACGGTGGTAGCTGAGGTCCCAGATACGCAGTATTTT.

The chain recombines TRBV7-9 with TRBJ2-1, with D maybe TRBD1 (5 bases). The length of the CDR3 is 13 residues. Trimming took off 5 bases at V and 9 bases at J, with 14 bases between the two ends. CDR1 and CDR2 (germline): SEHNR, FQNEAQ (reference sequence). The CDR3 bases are TGTGCCAGCAGCCCCCAGGGTTCGGTTGAGCAGTTCTTC. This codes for CASSPQGSVEQFF.

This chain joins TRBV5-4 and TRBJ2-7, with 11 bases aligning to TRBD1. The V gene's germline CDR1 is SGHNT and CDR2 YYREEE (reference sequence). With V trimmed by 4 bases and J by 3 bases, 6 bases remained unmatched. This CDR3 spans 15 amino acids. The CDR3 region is CASSDGTGGVYEQYF. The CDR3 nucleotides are TGTGCCAGCAGCGACGGGACAGGGGGGGTCTACGAGCAGTACTTC.

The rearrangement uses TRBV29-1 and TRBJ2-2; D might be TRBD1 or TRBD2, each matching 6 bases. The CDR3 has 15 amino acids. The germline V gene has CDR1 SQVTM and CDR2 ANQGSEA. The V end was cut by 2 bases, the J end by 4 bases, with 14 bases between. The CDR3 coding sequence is TGCAGCGTTGAAAGTGGCAGGGGAGGCACCGGGGAGCTGTTTTTT. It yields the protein CSVESGRGGTGELFF.

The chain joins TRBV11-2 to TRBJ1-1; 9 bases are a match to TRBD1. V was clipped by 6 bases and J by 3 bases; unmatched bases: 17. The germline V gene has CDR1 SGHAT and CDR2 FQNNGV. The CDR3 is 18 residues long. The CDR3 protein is CASRVWDREFSADTEAFF. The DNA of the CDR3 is TGTGCCAGCAGGGTGTGGGACAGGGAGTTTTCTGCGGACACTGAAGCTTTCTTT.

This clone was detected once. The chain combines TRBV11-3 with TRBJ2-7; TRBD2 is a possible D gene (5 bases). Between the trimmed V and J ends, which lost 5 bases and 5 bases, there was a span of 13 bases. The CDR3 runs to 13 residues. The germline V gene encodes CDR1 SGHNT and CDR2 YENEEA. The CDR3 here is CASSPGSAHEQYF. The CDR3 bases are TGTGCCAGCAGCCCGGGGAGCGCCCACGAGCAGTACTTC.

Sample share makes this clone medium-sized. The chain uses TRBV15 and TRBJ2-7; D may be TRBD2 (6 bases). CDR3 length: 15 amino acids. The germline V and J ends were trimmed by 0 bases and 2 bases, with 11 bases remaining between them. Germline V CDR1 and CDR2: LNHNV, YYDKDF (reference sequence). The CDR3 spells CATSRDSGGPYEQYF. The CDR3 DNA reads TGTGCCACCAGCAGAGACTCCGGGGGTCCCTACGAGCAGTACTTC.

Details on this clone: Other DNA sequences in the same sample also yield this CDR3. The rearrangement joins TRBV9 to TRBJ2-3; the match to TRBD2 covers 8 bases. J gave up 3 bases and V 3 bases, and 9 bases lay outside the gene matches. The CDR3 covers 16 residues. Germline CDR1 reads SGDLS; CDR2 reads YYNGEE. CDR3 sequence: CASSARAGEETDTQYF. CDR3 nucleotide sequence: TGTGCCAGCAGCGCCCGAGCGGGGGAGGAGACAGATACGCAGTATTTT.

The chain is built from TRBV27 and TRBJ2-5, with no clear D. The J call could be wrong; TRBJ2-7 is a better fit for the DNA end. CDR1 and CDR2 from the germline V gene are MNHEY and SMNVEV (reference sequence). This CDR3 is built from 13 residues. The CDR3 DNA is TGTGCCAGCAGTTCTAACTCAAACTACGAGCAGTACTTC. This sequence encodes CASSSNSNYEQYF.

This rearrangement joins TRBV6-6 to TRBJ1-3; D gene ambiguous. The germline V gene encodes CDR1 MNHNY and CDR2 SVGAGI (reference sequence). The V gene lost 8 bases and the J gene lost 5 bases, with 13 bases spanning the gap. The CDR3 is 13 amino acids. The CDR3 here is CASLGPGRNTIYF. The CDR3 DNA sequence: TGTGCCAGCCTAGGACCCGGCAGAAACACCATATATTTT.

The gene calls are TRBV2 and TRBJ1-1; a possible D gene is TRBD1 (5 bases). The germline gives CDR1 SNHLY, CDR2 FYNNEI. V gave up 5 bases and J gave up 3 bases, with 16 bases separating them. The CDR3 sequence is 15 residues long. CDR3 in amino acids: CASSKGTWGDTEAFF. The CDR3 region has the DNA TGTGCCAGCAGTAAGGGGACCTGGGGGGACACTGAAGCTTTCTTT.

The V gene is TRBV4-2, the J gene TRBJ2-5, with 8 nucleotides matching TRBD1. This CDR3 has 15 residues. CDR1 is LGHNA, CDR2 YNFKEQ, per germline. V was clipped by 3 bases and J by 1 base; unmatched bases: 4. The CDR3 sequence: CASSQAQGGQETQYF. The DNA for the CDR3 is TGTGCCAGCAGCCAGGCACAGGGGGGCCAAGAGACCCAGTACTTC.

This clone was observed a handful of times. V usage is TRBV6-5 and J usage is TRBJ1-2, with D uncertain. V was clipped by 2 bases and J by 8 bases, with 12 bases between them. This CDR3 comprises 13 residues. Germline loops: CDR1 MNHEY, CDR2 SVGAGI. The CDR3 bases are TGTGCCAGCAGTTACCAAGTTCGAGGGGGCTACACCTTC. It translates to CASSYQVRGGYTF.

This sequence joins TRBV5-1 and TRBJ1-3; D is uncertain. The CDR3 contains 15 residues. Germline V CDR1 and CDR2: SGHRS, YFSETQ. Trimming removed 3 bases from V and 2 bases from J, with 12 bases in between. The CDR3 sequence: CASSSRGGTGNTIYF. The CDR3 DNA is TGCGCCAGCAGCTCGCGCGGTGGTACTGGAAACACCATATATTTT.

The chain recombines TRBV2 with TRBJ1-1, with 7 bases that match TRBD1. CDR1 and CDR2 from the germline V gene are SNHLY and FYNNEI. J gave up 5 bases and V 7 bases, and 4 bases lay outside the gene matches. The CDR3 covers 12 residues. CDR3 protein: CASNPQGTEAFF. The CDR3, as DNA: TGTGCCAGCAATCCACAGGGGACTGAAGCTTTCTTT.